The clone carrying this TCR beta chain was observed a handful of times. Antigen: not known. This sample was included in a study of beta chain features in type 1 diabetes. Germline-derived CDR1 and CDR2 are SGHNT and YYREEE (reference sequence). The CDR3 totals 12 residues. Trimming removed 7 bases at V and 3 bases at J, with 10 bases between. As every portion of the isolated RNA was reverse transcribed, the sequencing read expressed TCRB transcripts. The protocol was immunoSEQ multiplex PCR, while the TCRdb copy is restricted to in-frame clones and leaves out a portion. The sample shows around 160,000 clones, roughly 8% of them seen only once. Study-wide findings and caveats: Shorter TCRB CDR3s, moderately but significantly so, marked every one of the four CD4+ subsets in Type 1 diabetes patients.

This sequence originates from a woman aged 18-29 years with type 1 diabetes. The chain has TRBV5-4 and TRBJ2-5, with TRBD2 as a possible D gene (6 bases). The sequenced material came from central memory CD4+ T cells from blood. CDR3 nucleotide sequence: TGTGCCAGCTCCCGGACTAAAGAGACCCAGTACTTC. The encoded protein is CASSRTKETQYF.